A selection of T cell receptor beta chains follows, all from one sample in a study of vaccination and CD4 T cells after COVID-19. TCRdb ran MiXCR on the PCR reads and lists one entry per CDR3 protein. The sample consists of 7,500 to 10,000 distinct CDR3 sequences, 35% to 40% of them appearing once. No antigen has been identified for these receptors. The material sequenced was CD4+ T cells from blood, cultured in vitro. All receptors derive from a human donor in good health. Each CDR3 is given with its conserved first and last residue. The D gene is left open where the match is weak. Clone size is given for some rows only: seen once, a few or many times, or a class if the clone is expanded.

d_call j_call clone_size cdr3_length v_call cdr3_aa cdr3_nt
- TRBJ1-2 - 13 TRBV16 CASSPINTYGYTF TGTGCCAGCAGCCCAATCAACACCTATGGCTACACCTTC
- TRBJ2-2 - 12 TRBV6-1 CASLRFGGELFF TGTGCCAGCCTCCGGTTCGGGGGGGAGCTGTTTTTT
- TRBJ1-2 - 13 TRBV7-2 CASSSAVGYGYTF TGTGCCAGCAGCTCCGCGGTGGGCTATGGCTACACCTTC
TRBD1 TRBJ2-1 - 13 TRBV28 CASSWGTGTEQFF TGTGCCAGCAGTTGGGGGACAGGGACTGAGCAGTTCTTC
- TRBJ2-5 - 14 TRBV15 CATSSAPYQETQYF TGTGCCACCAGCAGTGCGCCGTACCAAGAGACCCAGTACTTC
- TRBJ1-6 - 17 TRBV19 CASSRQEASSYNSPLHF TGTGCCAGTAGTCGGCAGGAGGCGAGCTCCTATAATTCACCCCTCCACTTT
TRBD1 TRBJ2-5 - 13 TRBV30 CAWSGQGVETQYF TGTGCCTGGAGTGGACAGGGGGTAGAGACCCAGTACTTC
TRBD1 TRBJ1-2 - 14 TRBV5-1 CASSVRDRVHGYTF TGCGCCAGCAGCGTCCGGGACAGGGTGCATGGCTACACCTTC
- TRBJ2-7 once 17 TRBV19 CASSPPISAPGRYEQYF TGTGCCAGTAGTCCCCCGATTTCGGCACCCGGTCGGTACGAGCAGTACTTC
TRBD2 TRBJ2-1 - 19 TRBV27 CASRGGLAGQAIIINEQFF TGTGCCAGCAGGGGGGGACTAGCGGGGCAAGCGATAATAATCAATGAGCAGTTCTTC
- TRBJ2-2 - 15 TRBV19 CASSESERVTGELFF TGTGCCAGTAGTGAGTCGGAGCGGGTCACCGGGGAGCTGTTTTTT
- TRBJ1-2 - 11 TRBV24-1 CATSDSYGYTF TGTGCCACCAGTGACAGCTATGGCTACACCTTC